The 29 T cell receptor beta chains in this list originate from one sample, sequenced in a study of shared clonotypes between healthy human individuals (dated by TCRdb to the early 2020s). The library came from the immunoSEQ multiplex PCR assay. TCRdb retrieved this table from immuneACCESS and kept in-frame rearrangements only. Not all clones are present; in checked studies, unresolved V genes account for under half, and no reason is known for the remainder. The sample contains around 2.1 million clones, under 95% of them found a single time. About 1.8% of the sample belongs to the ten largest clones. CD8 naive samples consisted of CD45RO-negative cells that were positively selected for CCR7, yielding a CD45RA+CCR7+ population without TemRA cells. Sequenced input: naive CD8+ T cells from PBMCs. The cell subset or site label, as the study defines it: CD45RA+CCR7+. All receptors derive from a man in his late teens or twenties in good health. Some clones in this sample may be carry-over from other donors' samples.

The rearrangement links TRBV28 to TRBJ2-2, with D perhaps matching TRBD1 (5 bases). There are 15 residues in the CDR3. Trimming took 6 bases from V and 7 from J, leaving 18 bases between them. CDR1 and CDR2 from the germline V gene are MDHEN and SYDVKM. The CDR3 nucleotides are TGTGCCAGCAGCCTGGGCAACGGCAGGGTCGGGGAGCTGTTTTTT. It translates to CASSLGNGRVGELFF. Together with reference TRBV28 and TRBJ2-2, the CDR3 gives the full variable domain: DVKVTQSSRYLVKRTGEKVFLECVQDMDHENMFWYRQDPGLGLRLIYFSYDVKMKEKGDIPEGYSVSREKKERFSLILESASTNQTSMYLCASSLGNGRVGELFFGEGSRLTVL.

J is TRBJ2-2 and V is TRBV5-6; 9 nucleotides match TRBD1. Trimming removed 4 bases from V and 4 bases from J; junction bases left unmatched: 5. The CDR3 contains 15 residues. Germline CDR1 and CDR2: SGHDT and YYEEEE. The CDR3 DNA reads TGTGCCAGCAGCCCGGGACAGGGATTCACCGGGGAGCTGTTTTTT. Translating gives CASSPGQGFTGELFF.

The chain carries TRBV19 and TRBJ2-7, with D maybe TRBD1 (6 bases). In germline, CDR1 is LNHDA, CDR2 SQIVND (reference sequence). The CDR3 has 14 residues. V shed 5 bases and J shed 5 bases, with 16 bases lying between them. Written as DNA, the CDR3 is TGTGCCAGTAGTCTTCGACAGGTGGGCAACGAGCAGTACTTC. Its translation: CASSLRQVGNEQYF.

The V call is TRBV10-3, the J call TRBJ2-7, with 7 bases matching TRBD1. This CDR3 comprises 14 residues. Germline lookup yields CDR1 ENHRY and CDR2 SYGVKD. The V segment lost 2 bases and the J segment 3 bases; nucleotides outside the gene matches: 4. CDR3 coding DNA: TGTGCCATCAGTGAGGAGGGGGACAGCTACGAGCAGTACTTC. This encodes CAISEEGDSYEQYF.

The chain carries TRBV9 and TRBJ2-6; 11 nucleotides align to TRBD1. Germline V gene data show CDR1 as SGDLS and CDR2 as YYNGEE. The CDR3 totals 19 residues. Trimming at V came to 7 bases and at J to 2 bases, leaving 14 bases not matched to a gene. The CDR3 loop reads CASGVSRDRGSTGANVLTF. The DNA for the CDR3 is TGTGCCAGCGGTGTATCCCGGGACAGGGGGAGTACTGGGGCCAACGTCCTGACTTTC.

The chain joins TRBV28 to TRBJ1-5; D uncertain. The V end was cut by 5 bases, the J end by 0 bases, with 8 bases between. The CDR3 length is 14 residues. Germline V CDR1 and CDR2: MDHEN, SYDVKM. Here the CDR3 DNA reads TGTGCCAGCAGTCCCTGGGGTAGCAATCAGCCCCAGCATTTT. This codes for CASSPWGSNQPQHF. Together with reference TRBV28 and TRBJ1-5, the CDR3 gives the full variable domain: DVKVTQSSRYLVKRTGEKVFLECVQDMDHENMFWYRQDPGLGLRLIYFSYDVKMKEKGDIPEGYSVSREKKERFSLILESASTNQTSMYLCASSPWGSNQPQHFGDGTRLSIL.

This chain connects TRBV9 to TRBJ2-7; the D gene is possibly TRBD1 (6 bases). The CDR3 is made up of 15 amino acids. Germline assignment: CDR1 SGDLS and CDR2 YYNGEE. V gave up 3 bases and J gave up 4 bases, with 17 bases separating them. The CDR3: CASSAVGAVQYEQYF. CDR3 coding DNA: TGTGCCAGCAGCGCAGTGGGGGCCGTTCAGTACGAGCAGTACTTC.

The chain recombines TRBV5-5 with TRBJ1-5; D possibly corresponds to TRBD1 (5 bases). The V and J ends lost 4 bases and 4 bases respectively, with 21 bases between them. The CDR3 has 17 residues. Germline lookup yields CDR1 SGHKS and CDR2 YYEKEE (reference sequence). The CDR3 here is CASSPAGPQTLNQPQHF. The CDR3 nucleotides are TGTGCCAGCAGCCCGGCAGGGCCTCAAACATTAAATCAGCCCCAGCATTTT.

The CDR3 protein is CASSRKSSYNEQFF. CDR3 bases: TGCGCCAGCAGCCGGAAGAGCTCCTACAATGAGCAGTTCTTC. The rearrangement links TRBV23-1 to TRBJ2-1; D unresolved. TRBV23-1 is filed as an ORF, its function uncertain. V lost 6 bases and J 0 bases, leaving 9 bases between the germline ends. There are 14 residues in the CDR3.

In nucleotides, the CDR3 is TGTGCCAGCAGCGTGGGGCTGTCTAGCGTTCACGAGCAGTACTTC. It encodes CASSVGLSSVHEQYF. The chain is built from TRBV9 and TRBJ2-7; TRBD2 might be the D (6 bases). Germline assignment: CDR1 SGDLS and CDR2 YYNGEE. There are 15 residues in the CDR3. Between the trimmed V and J ends, which lost 2 bases and 5 bases, there was a span of 17 bases.

The sample holds one count of this clone. This chain uses TRBV7-9 with TRBJ2-3; D is uncertain. The length of the CDR3 is 16 residues. The ends were cut back, 3 bases at V and 4 bases at J, with 17 bases in the middle. Germline values: CDR1 SEHNR, CDR2 FQNEAQ (reference sequence). The CDR3 protein is CASSFLQTRPSDTQYF. The CDR3 DNA sequence: TGTGCCAGCAGCTTTCTACAGACCCGGCCTTCAGATACGCAGTATTTT.

The chain has TRBV5-1 and TRBJ2-3; 11 bases line up with TRBD1. Germline V gene data show CDR1 as SGHRS and CDR2 as YFSETQ. The CDR3 is 16 residues long. V gave up 5 bases and J gave up 4 bases; unmatched junction bases: 9. The CDR3 protein is CASRSPGQGVPDTQYF. CDR3 nucleotide sequence: TGCGCCAGCAGATCCCCGGGACAGGGGGTCCCAGATACGCAGTATTTT.

The chain recombines TRBV28 with TRBJ2-7; the match to TRBD2 covers 10 bases. V was clipped by 6 bases and J by 3 bases; unmatched bases: 5. CDR1 is MDHEN and CDR2 is SYDVKM in the germline V gene. This CDR3 has 14 residues. CDR3 sequence: CASSPLAGNYEQYF. The CDR3 DNA reads as TGTGCCAGCAGCCCACTAGCGGGAAACTACGAGCAGTACTTC. The whole variable domain, filled in from reference TRBV28 and TRBJ2-7, reads DVKVTQSSRYLVKRTGEKVFLECVQDMDHENMFWYRQDPGLGLRLIYFSYDVKMKEKGDIPEGYSVSREKKERFSLILESASTNQTSMYLCASSPLAGNYEQYFGPGTRLTVT.

This sequence joins TRBV6-5 and TRBJ1-1, with D possibly matching TRBD1 (5 bases). The CDR3 loop spans 13 amino acids. V was shortened by 5 bases and J by 6 bases, with 13 bases between the two germline ends. CDR1 and CDR2 (germline): MNHEY, SVGAGI. The CDR3 DNA is TGTGCCAGCAGTGACGGGGCCCAGCCTGAAGCTTTCTTT. Translation: CASSDGAQPEAFF.

This clone was seen only once. This chain uses TRBV11-2 with TRBJ2-3, with 9 bases identical to TRBD2. The germline V gene has CDR1 SGHAT and CDR2 FQNNGV. Germline trimming cut 5 bases from V and 3 bases from J; bases unmatched to any gene: 9. The CDR3 consists of 16 residues. The CDR3 loop is CASSPRALAGTDTQYF. The CDR3 DNA reads TGTGCCAGCAGCCCCCGGGCCCTAGCGGGGACAGATACGCAGTATTTT.

This chain links TRBV28 with TRBJ2-1; D not resolved. CDR1 is MDHEN and CDR2 is SYDVKM in the germline V gene. V gave up 3 bases and J gave up 4 bases, with 16 bases separating them. The CDR3 has 16 residues. CDR3 bases: TGTGCCAGCAGTTTCGTTAGGCGGAAATTTTACAATGAGCAGTTCTTC. Protein product: CASSFVRRKFYNEQFF. Filled out from reference TRBV28 and TRBJ2-1, the complete variable domain reads DVKVTQSSRYLVKRTGEKVFLECVQDMDHENMFWYRQDPGLGLRLIYFSYDVKMKEKGDIPEGYSVSREKKERFSLILESASTNQTSMYLCASSFVRRKFYNEQFFGPGTRLTVL.

This chain uses TRBV6-1 with TRBJ2-7; D remains unclear. Looked up from germline, CDR1 is MNHNS and CDR2 is SASEGT. CDR3 length equals 17 residues. V lost 0 bases and J 1 base, leaving 16 bases between the germline ends. CDR3 bases: TGTGCCAGCAGTGAAGCTTCCCGGCAAGCCCGTTCCTACGAGCAGTACTTC. This translates into CASSEASRQARSYEQYF.

This chain links TRBV9 with TRBJ2-7; 8 nucleotides match TRBD2. V dropped 0 bases and J dropped 1; count of bases not matched to a gene: 3. Germline CDR1 SGDLS, CDR2 YYNGEE. CDR3 size: 15 residues. CDR3 DNA sequence: TGTGCCAGCAGCGTAGGGCGGGGGGCTTCCTACGAGCAGTACTTC. Its protein is CASSVGRGASYEQYF. The variable domain in full, completed from reference TRBV9 and TRBJ2-7, reads DSGVTQTPKHLITATGQRVTLRCSPRSGDLSVYWYQQSLDQGLQFLIQYYNGEERAKGNILERFSAQQFPDLHSELNLSSLELGDSALYFCASSVGRGASYEQYFGPGTRLTVT.

The chain combines TRBV7-9 with TRBJ2-7, with D possibly being TRBD2 (5 bases). The CDR3 totals 16 residues. The germline V and J ends were trimmed by 2 bases and 5 bases, with 19 bases remaining between them. Germline assignment: CDR1 SEHNR and CDR2 FQNEAQ (reference sequence). The CDR3 protein is CASSLTLRGSQDEQYF. DNA of the CDR3: TGTGCCAGCAGCTTAACTTTAAGAGGGAGTCAGGACGAGCAGTACTTC.

The chain carries TRBV19 and TRBJ2-1, with 8 bases lining up with TRBD1. V lost 2 bases, J lost 5 bases, and 11 bases stayed unmatched. The CDR3 spans 17 residues. The germline gives CDR1 LNHDA, CDR2 SQIVND (reference sequence). CDR3 coding DNA: TGTGCCAGTAGTATACGGGCAGGGGGCATTCTGGACAATGAGCAGTTCTTC. Translated, it gives CASSIRAGGILDNEQFF.

The CDR3 here is CASSKGHDQETQYF. The CDR3 coding sequence is TGTGCCAGCAGTAAGGGACATGACCAAGAGACCCAGTACTTC. The J gene is TRBJ2-5, the V gene TRBV2; maybe TRBD1 (6 bases). V was shortened by 5 bases and J by 0 bases, with 10 bases between the two germline ends. The CDR3 is 14 amino acids. CDR1 and CDR2 (germline): SNHLY, FYNNEI. The full variable domain, rest sourced from reference TRBV2 and TRBJ2-5, is EPEVTQTPSHQVTQMGQEVILRCVPISNHLYFYWYRQILGQKVEFLVSFYNNEISEKSEIFDDQFSVERPDGSNFTLKIRSTKLEDSAMYFCASSKGHDQETQYFGPGTRLLVL.

This chain links TRBV28 with TRBJ2-5, with 11 bases identical to TRBD1. The germline V gene has CDR1 MDHEN and CDR2 SYDVKM. This CDR3 comprises 15 residues. V shed 2 bases, J shed 5 bases, and the junction held 4 bases outside the gene matches. The CDR3, as DNA: TGTGCCAGCAGTTTAATGGACAGGGGGCGGGAGACCCAGTACTTC. Translating gives CASSLMDRGRETQYF.

The rearrangement uses TRBV5-1 and TRBJ2-1, with TRBD1 identical over 7 bases. With 0 bases clipped from V and 3 bases from J, the junction kept 3 bases outside the gene matches. The CDR3 runs to 15 residues. The germline V gene encodes CDR1 SGHRS and CDR2 YFSETQ. The CDR3 protein is CASSLGGGLYNEQFF. CDR3 in DNA: TGCGCCAGCAGCTTGGGAGGGGGCCTCTACAATGAGCAGTTCTTC.

CDR3 sequence (DNA): TGTGCCAGCAGCTGGGGGGTTGGGGAAGCTTTCTTT. It codes for CASSWGVGEAFF. The gene calls are TRBV7-2 and TRBJ1-1; D is perhaps TRBD1 (5 bases). Germline V gene data show CDR1 as SGHTA and CDR2 as FQGNSA. CDR3 length equals 12 residues. V was pared by 4 bases and J by 8 bases, with 11 bases between.

The chain couples TRBV27 to TRBJ2-7, with 9 bases matching TRBD2. Germline CDR1 and CDR2: MNHEY and SMNVEV (reference sequence). J was trimmed by 3 bases and V by 5 bases; bases with no gene match: 11. The CDR3 loop spans 16 amino acids. This CDR3 is CASSPSAGGVVYEQYF. As DNA, the CDR3 is TGTGCCAGCAGTCCCTCGGCGGGAGGGGTCGTCTACGAGCAGTACTTC.

The chain employs TRBV28 and TRBJ2-2, with D maybe TRBD2 (5 bases). There are 14 residues in the CDR3. Trimming took off 6 bases at V and 3 bases at J, with 11 bases between the two ends. The germline CDR1 and CDR2 sequences are MDHEN and SYDVKM. The CDR3 spells CASSPGLYTGELFF. The CDR3 DNA reads TGTGCCAGCAGCCCCGGACTTTACACCGGGGAGCTGTTTTTT. The full variable domain, with the rest looked up from reference TRBV28 and TRBJ2-2, is DVKVTQSSRYLVKRTGEKVFLECVQDMDHENMFWYRQDPGLGLRLIYFSYDVKMKEKGDIPEGYSVSREKKERFSLILESASTNQTSMYLCASSPGLYTGELFFGEGSRLTVL.

V usage is TRBV30 and J usage is TRBJ1-4; possible D gene TRBD1, 5 bases. V dropped 3 bases and J dropped 5 bases, with 13 bases sitting between them. The CDR3 extends over 14 amino acids. Germline V gives CDR1 GTSNPN, CDR2 SVGIG (reference sequence). The CDR3 DNA reads TGTGCCTGGAGGCACGGGACGGGGAATGAAAAACTGTTTTTT. Protein product: CAWRHGTGNEKLFF.

This clone was seen a single time. The gene calls are TRBV28 and TRBJ1-1, with D possibly being TRBD1 (6 bases). Trimming pared 5 bases from V and 3 bases from J, leaving 22 bases between. This CDR3 has 17 residues. The germline CDR1 and CDR2 sequences are MDHEN and SYDVKM. Here the CDR3 reads CASSPLRGATVHTEAFF. The CDR3 DNA is TGTGCCAGCAGTCCACTACGGGGGGCGACCGTTCACACTGAAGCTTTCTTT.

CDR3 loop: CASSFPSGGSAYNEQFF. The CDR3 bases are TGTGCCAGCAGTTTCCCCAGTGGCGGGAGTGCCTACAATGAGCAGTTCTTC. The chain uses TRBV28 and TRBJ2-1, with TRBD2 matching over 7 bases. In germline, CDR1 is MDHEN, CDR2 SYDVKM. After removal of 3 bases from V and 2 bases from J, the junction contained 10 bases not matched to a gene. The CDR3 sequence is 17 residues long.